The sample holds a few counts of the clone carrying this T cell receptor (beta chain). Antigen: not known. The CDR3 runs to 13 residues. From germline, CDR1 is SGHDN and CDR2 FVKESK. V lost 4 bases to trimming and J lost 6 bases; unmatched junction nucleotides: 5. Time point of the sample: persistent/refractory GD, antithyroid drugs over 5 years with positive TRAb. PBMCs were the source of the RNA used for TCR sequencing. Investigators prepared the TCR beta libraries by applying iRepertoire HTBI primers and Arm-PCR of CDR3 regions. TCRdb re-derived calls from the multiplex PCR reads in MiXCR, one entry per CDR3 protein. This table has 600,000 to 850,000 distinct CDR3 sequences, 25% to 35% appearing once. The data stem from a study of regulatory T cells in long-lasting Graves disease. Points from the study as a whole: Persistent Graves' patients showed a TCR diversity that was lower than that of newly diagnosed ones.

The receptor comes from a female donor with Graves disease. V usage is TRBV14 and J usage is TRBJ1-2; TRBD1 matches at 7 bases. The sequencing here drew on peripheral blood mononuclear cells (PBMCs), taken when the disease was refractory, from a patient treated with antithyroid drugs. This CDR3 reads CASSPRDRHGYTF. Here the CDR3 DNA reads TGTGCCAGCAGCCCCCGGGACAGACATGGCTACACCTTC.